The clone carrying this TCR beta chain has only a few counts. The antigen is not known. This entry comes from a study of T cell repertoires in cytomegalovirus infection. Study results and limitations: Accumulated public TCR beta family frequency recognized individuals carrying CMV together with the relevant HLA.

TCRdb processed the reads anew with MiXCR; each CDR3 protein has one entry. This sample yields about 890,000 distinct CDR3 sequences, of which 30% to 40% are seen a single time; around 15% belongs to the top ten. From germline, CDR1 is LNHDA and CDR2 SQIVND (reference sequence). This CDR3 has 14 residues. The V and J ends lost 7 bases and 3 bases respectively, with 10 bases between them. The TCR sequence derives from a human donor in good health (CMV status not recorded). Some clones in this sample may be carry-over from other donors' samples. The specimen was cultured CD8+ T cells from PBMCs, collected from culture after CMV antigen stimulation. V gene TRBV19 combines with J gene TRBJ1-6, with D unclear. For the CDR3, the DNA is TGTGCCAGTAAGGACGCCGACTATAATTCACCCCTCCACTTT. It yields the protein CASKDADYNSPLHF.